This T cell receptor (beta chain) was observed in a study of identical twins. The CDR3 has 14 amino acids. The V gene's germline CDR1 is MNHNS and CDR2 SASEGT. Trimming stripped 4 bases from V and 1 base from J, with 7 bases between. TCRdb independently ran MiXCR on the 5' RACE reads; one entry per CDR3 protein. Among 510,000 or so distinct CDR3 sequences, 15% were seen once, and the ten largest hold roughly 0.42%. Healthy Caucasians supplied all donations. Study results and limitations: A lower insertion count was a feature of abundant cord blood beta clonotypes, with no such feature in memory repertoires. For monozygotic twins, models underestimated out-of-frame TCR alpha sharing.

This clonotype has just a few counts. Its specificity is unknown. The same data also went into a second study, on yellow fever vaccine responses in identical twins.

The sample was CD4+ T cells sorted from blood. The TCR originated in a woman between 18 and 29 years old in good health. The chain joins TRBV6-1 to TRBJ2-2, with D perhaps TRBD1 (6 bases). CDR3 bases: TGTGCCAGCAGTGTACAGGGGAACACCGGGGAGCTGTTTTTT. Its translation: CASSVQGNTGELFF.